This TCR beta chain comes out of a study of CD8 T cells in Susac syndrome. Trimming took off 1 base at V and 8 bases at J, with 17 bases between the two ends. Per the germline V gene, CDR1 is GTSNPN and CDR2 is SVGIG (reference sequence). The CDR3 runs to 15 residues. The RNA, about 0.45 to 1 ug, was put through reverse transcription using random hexamers. Across 54 Vbeta and 13 Jbeta, TCR beta CDR3 was amplified with immunoSEQ multiplex PCR. From the immunoSEQ multiplex PCR reads, TCRdb called clonotypes with MiXCR, one entry per CDR3 protein. Among roughly 120,000 distinct CDR3 sequences, approximately 95% were seen once, and the ten largest hold over 0.3%. The multiple sclerosis control group consisted of treatment-naive patients whose relapsing-remitting disease, which was either stable or active, fulfilled revised McDonald criteria. In contrast to the negatively isolated CD8+ and CD4+ T cells, TEMRA cells were FACS-enriched.

This sequence was found in a human donor with multiple sclerosis. This chain connects TRBV30 to TRBJ1-4; D may be TRBD1 (6 bases). The material sequenced was CD8+ T cells from PBMCs. In DNA, the CDR3 is TGTGCCTGGAGTGGATACAGGGAGGGATGGGAAAAACTGTTTTTT. Its protein is CAWSGYREGWEKLFF.